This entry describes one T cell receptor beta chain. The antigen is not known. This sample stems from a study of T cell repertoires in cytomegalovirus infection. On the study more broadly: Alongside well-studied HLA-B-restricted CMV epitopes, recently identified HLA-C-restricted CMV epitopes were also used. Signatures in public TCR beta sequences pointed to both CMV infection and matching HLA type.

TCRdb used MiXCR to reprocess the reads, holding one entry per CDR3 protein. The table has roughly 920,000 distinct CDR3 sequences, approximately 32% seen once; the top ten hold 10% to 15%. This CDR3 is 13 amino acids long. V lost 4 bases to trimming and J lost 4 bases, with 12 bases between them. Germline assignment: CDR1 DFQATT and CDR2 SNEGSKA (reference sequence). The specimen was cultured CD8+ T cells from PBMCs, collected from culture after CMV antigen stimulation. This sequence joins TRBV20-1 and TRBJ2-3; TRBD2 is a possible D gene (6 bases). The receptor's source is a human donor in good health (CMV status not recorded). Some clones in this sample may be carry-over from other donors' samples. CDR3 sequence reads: CSAIWGEADTQYF. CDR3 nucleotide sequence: TGCAGTGCTATCTGGGGGGAGGCAGATACGCAGTATTTT.